The clone carrying this TCR beta chain showed up just a few times. RNA transcripts were the template for amplifying TCR beta CDR3 regions. The HTBI primer set was used in a first-round RT-PCR of the TCR CDR3. TCRdb called the multiplex PCR reads again in MiXCR, with one record for every CDR3 protein. The sample yields around 700,000 distinct CDR3 sequences, about 19% seen once. The sample is drawn from a study of T cells in Graves' hyperthyroidism and ophthalmopathy. Deletions cut 4 bases from V and 9 bases from J, with 7 bases between. Per germline, CDR1 MNHEY and CDR2 SVGEGT. The CDR3 has 11 amino acids.

The sample taken for sequencing was blood. This sequence originates from a woman aged 45-65 years with Graves' hyperthyroidism that later progressed to Graves' ophthalmopathy. This chain connects TRBV6-2 or TRBV6-3 to TRBJ2-1; D ambiguous. The CDR3 region is CASSFSAEQFF. In nucleotides, the CDR3 is TGTGCCAGCAGTTTCAGCGCTGAGCAGTTCTTC.